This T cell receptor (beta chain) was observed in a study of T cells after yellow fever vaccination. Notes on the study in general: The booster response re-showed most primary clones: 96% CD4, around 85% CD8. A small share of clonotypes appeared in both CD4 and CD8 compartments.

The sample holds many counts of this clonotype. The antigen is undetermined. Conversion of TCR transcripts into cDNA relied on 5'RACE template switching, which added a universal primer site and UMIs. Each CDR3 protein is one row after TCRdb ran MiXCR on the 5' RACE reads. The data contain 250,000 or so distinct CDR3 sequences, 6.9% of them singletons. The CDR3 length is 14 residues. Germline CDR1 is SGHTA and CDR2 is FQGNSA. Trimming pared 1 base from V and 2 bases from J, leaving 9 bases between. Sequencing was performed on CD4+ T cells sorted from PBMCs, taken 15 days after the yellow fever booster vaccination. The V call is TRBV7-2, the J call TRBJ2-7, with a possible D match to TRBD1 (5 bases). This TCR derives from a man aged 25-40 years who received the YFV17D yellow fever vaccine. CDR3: CASSLVEGAYEQYF. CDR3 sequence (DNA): TGTGCCAGCAGCTTAGTGGAAGGGGCCTACGAGCAGTACTTC. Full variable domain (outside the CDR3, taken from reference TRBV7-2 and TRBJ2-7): GAGVSQSPSNKVTEKGKDVELRCDPISGHTALYWYRQSLGQGLEFLIYFQGNSAPDKSGLPSDRFSAERTGGSVSTLTIQRTQQEDSAVYLCASSLVEGAYEQYFGPGTRLTVT.